Many counts were recorded for the clone carrying this TCR beta chain. Its antigen remains unknown. This specimen comes from a study of T cells after yellow fever vaccination. In the study overall: Each low-cell-number fraction was prepared by means of SMART-Seq v4 Ultra Low Input. Study-wide results and limits: Re-detected after boosting: most primary clones, 96% of CD4 and less than 90% of CD8.

TCRdb redid the calling of the 5' RACE reads with MiXCR, one entry per CDR3 protein. Of more than 300,000 distinct CDR3 sequences in the sample, around 4.4% were seen once. V lost 2 bases, J lost 5 bases, and 10 bases lay in between. The CDR3 covers 13 residues. CDR1 SGHAT and CDR2 FQNNGV come from the germline V gene. This clonotype was sampled from a man younger than 35 who received the YFV17D yellow fever vaccine. The rearrangement uses TRBV11-2 and TRBJ2-7, with a tentative D call TRBD2 (5 bases). This specimen consisted of PBMCs, obtained 15 days after the yellow fever booster vaccination. The CDR3 loop is CASSLPSIHEQYF. In DNA, the CDR3 is TGTGCCAGCAGCTTACCTAGCATCCACGAGCAGTACTTC.